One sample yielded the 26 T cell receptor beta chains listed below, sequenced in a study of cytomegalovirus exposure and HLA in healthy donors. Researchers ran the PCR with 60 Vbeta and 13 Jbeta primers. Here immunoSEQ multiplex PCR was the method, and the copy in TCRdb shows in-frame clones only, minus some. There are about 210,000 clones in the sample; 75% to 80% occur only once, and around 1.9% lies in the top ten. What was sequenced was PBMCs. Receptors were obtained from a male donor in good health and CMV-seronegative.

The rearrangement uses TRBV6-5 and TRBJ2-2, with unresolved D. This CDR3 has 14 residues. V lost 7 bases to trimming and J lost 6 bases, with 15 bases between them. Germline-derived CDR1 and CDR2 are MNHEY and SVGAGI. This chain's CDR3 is CASMVVQSPGELFF. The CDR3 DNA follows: TGTGCCAGCATGGTAGTACAGAGCCCCGGGGAGCTGTTTTTT.

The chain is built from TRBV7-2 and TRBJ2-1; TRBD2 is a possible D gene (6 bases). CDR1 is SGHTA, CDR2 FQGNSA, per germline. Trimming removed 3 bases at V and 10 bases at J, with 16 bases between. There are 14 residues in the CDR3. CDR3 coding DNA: TGTGCCAGCAGCTTCTCCCGGGGGAGTGGCGAGCAGTTCTTC. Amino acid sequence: CASSFSRGSGEQFF. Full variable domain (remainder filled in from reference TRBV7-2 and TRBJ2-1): GAGVSQSPSNKVTEKGKDVELRCDPISGHTALYWYRQSLGQGLEFLIYFQGNSAPDKSGLPSDRFSAERTGGSVSTLTIQRTQQEDSAVYLCASSFSRGSGEQFFGPGTRLTVL.

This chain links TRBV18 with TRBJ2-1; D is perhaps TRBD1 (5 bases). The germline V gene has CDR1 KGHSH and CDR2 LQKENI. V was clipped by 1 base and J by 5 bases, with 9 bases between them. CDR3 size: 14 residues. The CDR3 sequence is CASSPLQQDNEQFF. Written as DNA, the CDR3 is TGTGCCAGCTCACCACTACAACAGGACAATGAGCAGTTCTTC.

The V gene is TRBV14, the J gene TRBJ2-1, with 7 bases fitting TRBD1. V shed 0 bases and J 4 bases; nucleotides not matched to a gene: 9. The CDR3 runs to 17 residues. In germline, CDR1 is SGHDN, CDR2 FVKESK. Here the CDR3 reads CASSQDMGTVNYNEQFF. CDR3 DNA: TGTGCCAGCAGCCAAGATATGGGGACAGTGAATTACAATGAGCAGTTCTTC.

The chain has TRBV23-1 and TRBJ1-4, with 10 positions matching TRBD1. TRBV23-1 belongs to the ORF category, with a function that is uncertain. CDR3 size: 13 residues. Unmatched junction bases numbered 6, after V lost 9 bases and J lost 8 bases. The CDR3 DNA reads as TGCGCCAGACCCGGGACAGGGGTCGAAAAACTGTTTTTT. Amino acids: CARPGTGVEKLFF.

The CDR3 DNA is TGTGCCAGCAGTTTCCTTCCTAGCGGGAGTGACGAGCAGTACTTC. Protein sequence: CASSFLPSGSDEQYF. The genes are TRBV27 and TRBJ2-7; 10 positions agree with TRBD2. The CDR3 covers 15 residues. Germline CDR1 is MNHEY and CDR2 is SMNVEV (reference sequence). The junction had 7 bases not matched to a gene; V was cut back by 3 bases and J by 5 bases.

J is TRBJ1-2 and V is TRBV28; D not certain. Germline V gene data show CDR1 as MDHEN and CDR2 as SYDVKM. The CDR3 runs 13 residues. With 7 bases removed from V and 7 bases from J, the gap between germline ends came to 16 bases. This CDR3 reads CASTRGMGSGYTF. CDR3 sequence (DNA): TGTGCCAGCACCCGAGGTATGGGGAGTGGCTACACCTTC.

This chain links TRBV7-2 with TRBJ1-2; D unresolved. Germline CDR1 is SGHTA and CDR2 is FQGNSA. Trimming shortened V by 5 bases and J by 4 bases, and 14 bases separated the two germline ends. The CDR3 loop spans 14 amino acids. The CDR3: CASSVDTKVYGYTF. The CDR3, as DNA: TGTGCCAGCAGCGTAGACACTAAGGTCTATGGCTACACCTTC.

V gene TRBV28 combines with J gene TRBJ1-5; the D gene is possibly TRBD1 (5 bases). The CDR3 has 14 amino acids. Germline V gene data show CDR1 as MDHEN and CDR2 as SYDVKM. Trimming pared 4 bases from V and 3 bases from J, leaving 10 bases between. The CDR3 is CASSWRGFNQPQHF. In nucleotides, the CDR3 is TGTGCCAGCAGTTGGCGGGGGTTCAATCAGCCCCAGCATTTT.

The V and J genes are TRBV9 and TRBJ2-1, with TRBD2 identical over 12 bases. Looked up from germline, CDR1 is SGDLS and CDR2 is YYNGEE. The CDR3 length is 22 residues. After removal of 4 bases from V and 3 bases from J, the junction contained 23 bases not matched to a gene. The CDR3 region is CASSPRGARPRLAGESYNEQFF. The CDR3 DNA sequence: TGTGCCAGCAGCCCTCGGGGGGCCAGACCCAGACTAGCGGGAGAGAGCTACAATGAGCAGTTCTTC.

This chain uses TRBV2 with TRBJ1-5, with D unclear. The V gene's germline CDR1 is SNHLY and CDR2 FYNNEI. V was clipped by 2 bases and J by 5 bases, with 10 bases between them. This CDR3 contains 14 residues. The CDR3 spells CASSERWADQPQHF. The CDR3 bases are TGTGCCAGCAGTGAACGGTGGGCCGATCAGCCCCAGCATTTT. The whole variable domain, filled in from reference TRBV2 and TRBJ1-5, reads EPEVTQTPSHQVTQMGQEVILRCVPISNHLYFYWYRQILGQKVEFLVSFYNNEISEKSEIFDDQFSVERPDGSNFTLKIRSTKLEDSAMYFCASSERWADQPQHFGDGTRLSIL.

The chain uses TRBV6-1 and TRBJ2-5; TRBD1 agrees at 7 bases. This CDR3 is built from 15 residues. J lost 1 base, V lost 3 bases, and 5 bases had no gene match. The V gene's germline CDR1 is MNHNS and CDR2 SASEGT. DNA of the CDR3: TGTGCCAGCAGTGACGGGACAGTTACCCAAGAGACCCAGTACTTC. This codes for CASSDGTVTQETQYF.

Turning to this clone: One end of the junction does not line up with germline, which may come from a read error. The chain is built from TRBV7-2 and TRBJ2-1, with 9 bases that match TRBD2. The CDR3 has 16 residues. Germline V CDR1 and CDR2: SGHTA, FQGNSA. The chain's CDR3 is CASSLAGGRGYNEQFF. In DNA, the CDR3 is TGTGCCAGCAGCCTAGCAGGCGGGAGGGGGTACAATGAGCAGTTCTTC.

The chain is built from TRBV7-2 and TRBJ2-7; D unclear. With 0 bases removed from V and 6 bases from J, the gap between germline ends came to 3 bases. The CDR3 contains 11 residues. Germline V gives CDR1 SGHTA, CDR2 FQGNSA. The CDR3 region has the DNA TGTGCCAGCAGCTTAGCCGTCGAGCAGTACTTC. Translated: CASSLAVEQYF.

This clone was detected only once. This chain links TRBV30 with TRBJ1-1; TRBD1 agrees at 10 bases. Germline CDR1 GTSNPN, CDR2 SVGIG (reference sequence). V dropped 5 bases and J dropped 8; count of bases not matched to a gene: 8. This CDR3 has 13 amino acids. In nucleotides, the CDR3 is TGTGCCTGGTCGACAGGGGGCTTAAGCGAAGCTTTCTTT. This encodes CAWSTGGLSEAFF.

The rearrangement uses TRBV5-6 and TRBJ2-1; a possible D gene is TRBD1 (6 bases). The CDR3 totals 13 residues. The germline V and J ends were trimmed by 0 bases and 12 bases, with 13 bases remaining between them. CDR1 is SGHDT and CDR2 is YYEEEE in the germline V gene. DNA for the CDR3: TGTGCCAGCAGCTTGGCCGCTGTCAGGGGGCAGTTCTTC. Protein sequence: CASSLAAVRGQFF.

As DNA, the CDR3 is TGTGCCAGCAGCGCCGGGACTCCTTCCTACAATGAGCAGTTCTTC. Its translation is CASSAGTPSYNEQFF. The chain employs TRBV9 and TRBJ2-1, with D perhaps matching TRBD2 (6 bases). Trimming removed 3 bases at V and 1 base at J, with 11 bases between. Per germline, CDR1 SGDLS and CDR2 YYNGEE. The CDR3 totals 15 residues.

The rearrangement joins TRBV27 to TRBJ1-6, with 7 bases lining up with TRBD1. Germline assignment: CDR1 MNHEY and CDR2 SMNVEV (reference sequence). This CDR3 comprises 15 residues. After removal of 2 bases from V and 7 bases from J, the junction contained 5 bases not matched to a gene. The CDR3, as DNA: TGTGCCAGCAGTTTACAGGGGGGCTCGAATTCACCCCTCCACTTT. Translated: CASSLQGGSNSPLHF.

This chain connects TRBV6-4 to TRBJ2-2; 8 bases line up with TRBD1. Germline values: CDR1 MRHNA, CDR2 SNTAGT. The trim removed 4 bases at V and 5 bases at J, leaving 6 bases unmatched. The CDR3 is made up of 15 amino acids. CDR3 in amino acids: CASSGQDRETGELFF. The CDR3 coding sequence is TGTGCCAGCAGTGGCCAGGACAGGGAGACCGGGGAGCTGTTTTTT.

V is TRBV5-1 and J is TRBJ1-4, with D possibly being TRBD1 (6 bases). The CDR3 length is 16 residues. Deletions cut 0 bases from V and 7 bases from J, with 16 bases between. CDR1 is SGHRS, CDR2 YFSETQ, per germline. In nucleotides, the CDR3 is TGCGCCAGCAGCTTGGGTGGGGGCGCGAAGGGTGAAAAACTGTTTTTT. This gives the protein CASSLGGGAKGEKLFF.

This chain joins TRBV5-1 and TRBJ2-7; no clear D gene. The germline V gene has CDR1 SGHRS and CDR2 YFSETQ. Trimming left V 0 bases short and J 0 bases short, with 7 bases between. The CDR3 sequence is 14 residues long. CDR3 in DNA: TGCGCCAGCAGCTTGGGTCAGGCCTCCTACGAGCAGTACTTC. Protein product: CASSLGQASYEQYF.

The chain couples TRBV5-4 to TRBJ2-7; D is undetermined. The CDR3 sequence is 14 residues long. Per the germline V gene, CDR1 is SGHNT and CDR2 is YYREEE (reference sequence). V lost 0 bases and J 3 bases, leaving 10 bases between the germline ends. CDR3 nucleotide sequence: TGTGCCAGCAGCTTGGATTCAGGCTTCTACGAGCAGTACTTC. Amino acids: CASSLDSGFYEQYF.

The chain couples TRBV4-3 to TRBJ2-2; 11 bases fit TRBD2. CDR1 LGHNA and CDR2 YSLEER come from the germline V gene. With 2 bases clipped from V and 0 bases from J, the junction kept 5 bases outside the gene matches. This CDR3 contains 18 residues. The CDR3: CASSQSRLAGPNTGELFF. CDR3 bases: TGCGCCAGCAGCCAATCCCGACTAGCGGGGCCGAACACCGGGGAGCTGTTTTTT.

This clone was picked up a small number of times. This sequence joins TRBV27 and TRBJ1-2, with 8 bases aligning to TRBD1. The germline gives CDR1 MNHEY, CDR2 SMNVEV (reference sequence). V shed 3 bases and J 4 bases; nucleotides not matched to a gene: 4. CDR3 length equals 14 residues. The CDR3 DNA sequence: TGTGCCAGCAGTTTCTCAGGGGGCCCCTATGGCTACACCTTC. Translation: CASSFSGGPYGYTF.

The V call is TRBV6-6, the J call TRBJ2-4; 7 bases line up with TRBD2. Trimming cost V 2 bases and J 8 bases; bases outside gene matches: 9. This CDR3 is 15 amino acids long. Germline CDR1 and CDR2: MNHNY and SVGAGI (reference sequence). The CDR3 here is CASSYPTPAGDIQYF. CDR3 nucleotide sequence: TGTGCCAGCAGTTACCCGACACCCGCGGGGGACATTCAGTACTTC.

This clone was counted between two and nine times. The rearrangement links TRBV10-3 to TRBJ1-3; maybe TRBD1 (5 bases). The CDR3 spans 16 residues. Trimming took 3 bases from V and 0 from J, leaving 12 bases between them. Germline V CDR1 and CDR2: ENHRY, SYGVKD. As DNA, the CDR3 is TGTGCCATCAGTGACGTTTTGACAGTCTCTGGAAACACCATATATTTT. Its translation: CAISDVLTVSGNTIYF.